This T cell receptor beta chain was observed in a study of T cell clonality in common variable immunodeficiency. Sequencing was performed with immunoSEQ multiplex PCR; in TCRdb, only in-frame clones are kept and a portion is missing. Observed in the sample are about 52,000 clones, none of them singletons. Points on this clone: Read data end 3 residues before the CDR3 end; the end is taken from the germline J gene.

CDR1 and CDR2 from the germline V gene are SGHAT and FQNNGV. There are 14 residues in the CDR3. J lost 7 bases, V lost 4 bases, and 8 bases had no gene match. Sequencing was carried out using peripheral blood mononuclear cells. The source is a person aged 18-69 years in good health. This sequence joins TRBV11-2 and TRBJ1-2, with 8 nucleotides matching TRBD1. CDR3 DNA, as far as it was read: TGTGCCAGCAGCTACCCGACAGGGGAGGGTGGC. Residues: CASSYPTGEGG. The CDR3 reads in full as CASSYPTGEGGYTF.